This T cell receptor beta chain was observed in a study of T-cell memory formation after mild COVID-19. Overall study context: Largely, TCR clusters stayed within a single donor.

The study's findings and limits: Whether second-wave clones peaking at day 37 were SARS-CoV-2 specific went unconfirmed. Contracting clones localized mainly to CM and EM when CD4+ and mainly to EMRA when CD8+. Clones that shrank (day 15 to 85) were balanced CD4/CD8, whereas later expanders leaned CD4+.

The V end was cut by 0 bases, the J end by 1 base, with 16 bases between. Germline CDR1 reads MNHNS; CDR2 reads SASEGT. There are 18 residues in the CDR3. Many counts were recorded for this clonotype. Its matching antigen is unknown. TCRdb processed the 5' RACE reads anew with MiXCR; each CDR3 protein has one entry. The sample yields 25,000 to 35,000 distinct CDR3 sequences, approximately 7.4% seen once. This rearrangement joins TRBV6-1 to TRBJ1-5, with D unclear. The specimen was PBMCs or a T cell subset sorted from them (not recorded which). The sequence was obtained from an adult woman who had mild COVID-19 (a few samples of this study predate the infection). Cell type and time point are not known. CDR3 nucleotide sequence: TGTGCCAGCAGTGAAGCACTTTATGTTGTGGAAAGCAATCAGCCCCAGCATTTT. Translated, it gives CASSEALYVVESNQPQHF.